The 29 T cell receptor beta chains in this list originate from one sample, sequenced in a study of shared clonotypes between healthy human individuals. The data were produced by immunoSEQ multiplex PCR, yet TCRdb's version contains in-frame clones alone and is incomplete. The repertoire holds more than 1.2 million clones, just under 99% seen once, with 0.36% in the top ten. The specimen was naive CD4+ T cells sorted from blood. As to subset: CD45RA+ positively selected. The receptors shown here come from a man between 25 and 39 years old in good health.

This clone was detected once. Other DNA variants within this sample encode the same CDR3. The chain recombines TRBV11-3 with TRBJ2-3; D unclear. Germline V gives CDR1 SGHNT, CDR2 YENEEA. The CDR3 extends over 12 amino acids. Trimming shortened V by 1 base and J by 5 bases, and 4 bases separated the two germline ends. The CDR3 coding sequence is TGTGCCAGCAGCTTAGGGGGAGATACGCAGTATTTT. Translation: CASSLGGDTQYF.

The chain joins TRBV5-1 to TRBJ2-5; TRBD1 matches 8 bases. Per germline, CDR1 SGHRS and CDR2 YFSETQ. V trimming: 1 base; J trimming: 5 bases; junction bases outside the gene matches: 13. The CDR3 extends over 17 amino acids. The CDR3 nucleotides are TGCGCCAGCAGCTTGCCCAAGACAGGGGTGGCTGCGGAGACCCAGTACTTC. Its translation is CASSLPKTGVAAETQYF.

Written as DNA, the CDR3 is TGTGCCAGCAGTTACTACGCTCGGTATTCGGACGAGCAGTACTTC. Translated, it gives CASSYYARYSDEQYF. V and J are TRBV6-5 and TRBJ2-7; the D is unclear. V was clipped by 1 base and J by 5 bases, with 15 bases between them. The CDR3 is made up of 15 amino acids. Germline CDR1 is MNHEY and CDR2 is SVGAGI.

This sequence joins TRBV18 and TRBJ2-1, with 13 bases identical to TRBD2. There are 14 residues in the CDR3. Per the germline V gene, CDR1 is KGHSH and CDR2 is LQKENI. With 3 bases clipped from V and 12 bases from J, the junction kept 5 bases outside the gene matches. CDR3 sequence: CASSPETSGRRQFF. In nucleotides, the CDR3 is TGTGCCAGCTCACCTGAGACTAGCGGGAGGCGGCAGTTCTTC.

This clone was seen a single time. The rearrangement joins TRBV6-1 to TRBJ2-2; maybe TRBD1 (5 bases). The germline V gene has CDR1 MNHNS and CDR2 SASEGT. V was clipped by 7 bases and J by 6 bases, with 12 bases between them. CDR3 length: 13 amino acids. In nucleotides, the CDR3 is TGTGCCAGCACAGGGTATTTCGCCGGGGAGCTGTTTTTT. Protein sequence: CASTGYFAGELFF.

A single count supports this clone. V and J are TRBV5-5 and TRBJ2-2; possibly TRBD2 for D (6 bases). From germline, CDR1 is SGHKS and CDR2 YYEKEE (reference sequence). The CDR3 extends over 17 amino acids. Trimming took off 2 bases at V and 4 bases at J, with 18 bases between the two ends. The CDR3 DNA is TGTGCCAGCAGCTTCCTAGCGATTTTACTTGGCACCGGGGAGCTGTTTTTT. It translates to CASSFLAILLGTGELFF. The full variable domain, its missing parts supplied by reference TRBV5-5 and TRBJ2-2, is DAGVTQSPTHLIKTRGQQVTLRCSPISGHKSVSWYQQVLGQGPQFIFQYYEKEERGRGNFPDRFSARQFPNYSSELNVNALLLGDSALYLCASSFLAILLGTGELFFGEGSRLTVL.

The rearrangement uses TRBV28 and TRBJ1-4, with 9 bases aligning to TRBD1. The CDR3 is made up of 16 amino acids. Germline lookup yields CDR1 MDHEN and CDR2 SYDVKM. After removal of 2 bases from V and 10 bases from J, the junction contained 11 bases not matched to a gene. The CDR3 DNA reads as TGTGCCAGCAGTTTAAGGTTGGGACAGGGTAGCGGAAAACTGTTTTTT. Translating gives CASSLRLGQGSGKLFF.

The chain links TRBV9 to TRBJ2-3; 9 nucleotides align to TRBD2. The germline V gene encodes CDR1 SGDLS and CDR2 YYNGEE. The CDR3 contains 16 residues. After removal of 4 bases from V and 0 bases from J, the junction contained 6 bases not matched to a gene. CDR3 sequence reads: CASSFSSGRSTDTQYF. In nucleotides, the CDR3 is TGTGCCAGCAGCTTCAGTAGCGGGAGAAGCACAGATACGCAGTATTTT.

This chain's CDR3 is CASEREGTDTQYF. In nucleotides, the CDR3 is TGCGCCAGCGAGCGGGAGGGCACAGATACGCAGTATTTT. V is TRBV5-1 and J is TRBJ2-3; the match to TRBD2 covers 9 bases. With V trimmed by 7 bases and J by 1 base, 1 base remained unmatched. Germline CDR1 SGHRS, CDR2 YFSETQ. The CDR3 is 13 residues long.

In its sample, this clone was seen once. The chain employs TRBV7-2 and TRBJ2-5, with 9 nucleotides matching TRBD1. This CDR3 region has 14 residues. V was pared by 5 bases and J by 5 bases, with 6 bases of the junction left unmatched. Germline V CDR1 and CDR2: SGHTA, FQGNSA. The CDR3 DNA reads TGTGCCAGCAGCACGGACAGGGGTCGTGAGACCCAGTACTTC. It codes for CASSTDRGRETQYF.

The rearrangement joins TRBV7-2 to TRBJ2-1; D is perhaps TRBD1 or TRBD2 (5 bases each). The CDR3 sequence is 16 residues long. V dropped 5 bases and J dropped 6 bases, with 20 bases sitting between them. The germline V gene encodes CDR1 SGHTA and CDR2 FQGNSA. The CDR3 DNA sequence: TGTGCCAGCAGCCTAGATCTCTGGTCAGGGAGCAATGAGCAGTTCTTC. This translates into CASSLDLWSGSNEQFF.

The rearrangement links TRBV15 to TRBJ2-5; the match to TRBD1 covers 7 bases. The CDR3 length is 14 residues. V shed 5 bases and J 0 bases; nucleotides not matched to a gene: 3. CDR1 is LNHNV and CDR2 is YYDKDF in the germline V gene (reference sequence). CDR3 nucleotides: TGTGCCACCAGCCAGGGACAGTACCAAGAGACCCAGTACTTC. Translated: CATSQGQYQETQYF.

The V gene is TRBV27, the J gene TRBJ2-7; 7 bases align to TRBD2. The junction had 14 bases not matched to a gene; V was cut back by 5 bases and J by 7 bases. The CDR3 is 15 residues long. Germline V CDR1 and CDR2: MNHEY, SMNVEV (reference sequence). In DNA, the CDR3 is TGTGCCAGCAGTCCTTCTGGGGCGGGAGAGTATGAGCAGTACTTC. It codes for CASSPSGAGEYEQYF.

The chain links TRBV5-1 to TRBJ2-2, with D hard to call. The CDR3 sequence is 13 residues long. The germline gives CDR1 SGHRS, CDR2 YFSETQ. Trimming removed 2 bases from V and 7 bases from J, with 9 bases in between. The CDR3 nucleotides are TGCGCCAGCAGCTTACGGCCCGTCGGGGAGCTGTTTTTT. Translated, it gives CASSLRPVGELFF. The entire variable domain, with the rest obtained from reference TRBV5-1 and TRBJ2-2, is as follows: KAGVTQTPRYLIKTRGQQVTLSCSPISGHRSVSWYQQTPGQGLQFLFEYFSETQRNKGNFPGRFSGRQFSNSRSEMNVSTLELGDSALYLCASSLRPVGELFFGEGSRLTVL.

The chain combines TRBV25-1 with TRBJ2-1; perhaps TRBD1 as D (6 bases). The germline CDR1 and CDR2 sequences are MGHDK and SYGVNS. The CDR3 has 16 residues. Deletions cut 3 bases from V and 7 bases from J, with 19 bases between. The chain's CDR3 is CASSDRDKNSHNEQFF. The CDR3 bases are TGTGCCAGCAGTGATCGGGACAAAAATTCTCATAATGAGCAGTTCTTC.

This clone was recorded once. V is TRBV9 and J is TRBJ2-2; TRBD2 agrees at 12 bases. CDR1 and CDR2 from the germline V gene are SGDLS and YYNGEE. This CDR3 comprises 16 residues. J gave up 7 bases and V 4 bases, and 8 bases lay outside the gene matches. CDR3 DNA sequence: TGTGCCAGCAGCTTAGGACTAGCGGGAAGGGTCGGGGAGCTGTTTTTT. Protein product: CASSLGLAGRVGELFF.

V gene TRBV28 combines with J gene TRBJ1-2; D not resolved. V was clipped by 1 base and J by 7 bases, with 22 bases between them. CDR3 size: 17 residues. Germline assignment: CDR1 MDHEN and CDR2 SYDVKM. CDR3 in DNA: TGTGCCAGCAGTTTATTTGGTCCGATAGGATCTTTGGGTGGCTACACCTTC. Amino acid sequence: CASSLFGPIGSLGGYTF.

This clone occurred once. CDR3 bases: TGCGCCAGCAGCTTTGGGGGCATTGGCTACACCTTC. Protein sequence: CASSFGGIGYTF. The chain is built from TRBV5-1 and TRBJ1-2; D may be TRBD1 (6 bases). The CDR3 is 12 residues long. Germline loops: CDR1 SGHRS, CDR2 YFSETQ. Trimming shortened V by 2 bases and J by 7 bases, and 9 bases separated the two germline ends.

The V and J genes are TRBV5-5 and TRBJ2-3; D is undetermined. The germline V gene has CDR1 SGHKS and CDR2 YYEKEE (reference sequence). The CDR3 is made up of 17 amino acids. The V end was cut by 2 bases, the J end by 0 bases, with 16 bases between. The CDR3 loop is CASSFIVWLQSTDTQYF. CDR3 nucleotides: TGTGCCAGCAGCTTTATAGTATGGCTACAAAGCACAGATACGCAGTATTTT.

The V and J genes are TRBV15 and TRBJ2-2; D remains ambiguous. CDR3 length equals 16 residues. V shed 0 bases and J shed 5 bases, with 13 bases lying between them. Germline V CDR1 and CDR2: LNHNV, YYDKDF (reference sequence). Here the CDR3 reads CATSREVRRTTGELFF. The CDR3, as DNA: TGTGCCACCAGCAGAGAGGTTAGGAGAACTACCGGGGAGCTGTTTTTT. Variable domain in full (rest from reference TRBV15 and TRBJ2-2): DAMVIQNPRYQVTQFGKPVTLSCSQTLNHNVMYWYQQKSSQAPKLLFHYYDKDFNNEADTPDNFQSRRPNTSFCFLDIRSPGLGDTAMYLCATSREVRRTTGELFFGEGSRLTVL.

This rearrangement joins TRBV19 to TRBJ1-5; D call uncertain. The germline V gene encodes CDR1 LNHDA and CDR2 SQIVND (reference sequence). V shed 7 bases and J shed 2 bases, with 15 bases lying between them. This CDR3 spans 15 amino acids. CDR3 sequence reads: CASTPARFGNQPQHF. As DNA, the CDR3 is TGTGCCAGTACCCCGGCCCGCTTTGGCAATCAGCCCCAGCATTTT.

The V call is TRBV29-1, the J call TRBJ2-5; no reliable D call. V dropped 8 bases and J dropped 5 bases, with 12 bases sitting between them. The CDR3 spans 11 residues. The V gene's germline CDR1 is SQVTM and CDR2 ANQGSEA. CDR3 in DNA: TGCAGCCCCCGGTGGGCGGAGACCCAGTACTTC. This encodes CSPRWAETQYF. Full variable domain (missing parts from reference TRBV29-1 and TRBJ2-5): SAVISQKPSRDICQRGTSLTIQCQVDSQVTMMFWYRQQPGQSLTLIATANQGSEATYESGFVIDKFPISRPNLTFSTLTVSNMSPEDSSIYLCSPRWAETQYFGPGTRLLVL.

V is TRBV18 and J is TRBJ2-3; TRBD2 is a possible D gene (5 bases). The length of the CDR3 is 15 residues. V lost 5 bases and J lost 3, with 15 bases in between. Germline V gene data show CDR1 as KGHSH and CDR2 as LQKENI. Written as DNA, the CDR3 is TGTGCCAGCTCAACTACTAGTGAAGGGACAGATACGCAGTATTTT. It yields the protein CASSTTSEGTDTQYF.

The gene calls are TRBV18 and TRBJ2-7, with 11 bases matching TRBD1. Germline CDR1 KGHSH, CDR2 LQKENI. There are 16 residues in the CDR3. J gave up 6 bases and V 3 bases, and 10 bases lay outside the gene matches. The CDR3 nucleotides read TGTGCCAGCTCACCGATTCCCGGGACAGGGGGTCCCGAGCAGTACTTC. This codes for CASSPIPGTGGPEQYF.

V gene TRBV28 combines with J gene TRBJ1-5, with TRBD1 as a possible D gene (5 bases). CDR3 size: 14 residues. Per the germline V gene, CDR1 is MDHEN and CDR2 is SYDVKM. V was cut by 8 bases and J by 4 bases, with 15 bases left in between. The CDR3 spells CASGGGGVNQPQHF. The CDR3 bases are TGTGCCAGCGGGGGAGGCGGGGTTAATCAGCCCCAGCATTTT.

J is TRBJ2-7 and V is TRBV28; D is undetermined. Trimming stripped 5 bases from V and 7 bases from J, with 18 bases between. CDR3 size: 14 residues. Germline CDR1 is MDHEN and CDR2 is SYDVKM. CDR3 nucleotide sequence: TGTGCCAGCAGTCCAGCCGATACCACAAGAGAGCAGTACTTC. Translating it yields CASSPADTTREQYF. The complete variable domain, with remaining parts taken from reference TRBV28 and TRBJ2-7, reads DVKVTQSSRYLVKRTGEKVFLECVQDMDHENMFWYRQDPGLGLRLIYFSYDVKMKEKGDIPEGYSVSREKKERFSLILESASTNQTSMYLCASSPADTTREQYFGPGTRLTVT.

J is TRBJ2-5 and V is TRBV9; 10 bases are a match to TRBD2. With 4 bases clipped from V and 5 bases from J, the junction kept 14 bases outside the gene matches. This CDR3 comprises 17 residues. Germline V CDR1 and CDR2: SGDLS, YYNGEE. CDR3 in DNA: TGTGCCAGCAGCTCCCGTTCTCCGGGACTAGCGAAGGAGACCCAGTACTTC. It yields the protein CASSSRSPGLAKETQYF.

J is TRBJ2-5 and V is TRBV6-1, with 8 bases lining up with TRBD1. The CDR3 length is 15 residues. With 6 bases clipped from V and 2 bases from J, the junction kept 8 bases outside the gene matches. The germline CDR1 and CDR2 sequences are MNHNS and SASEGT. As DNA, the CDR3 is TGTGCCAGCAGGGGGGACAGGCCGACTCAAGAGACCCAGTACTTC. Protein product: CASRGDRPTQETQYF.

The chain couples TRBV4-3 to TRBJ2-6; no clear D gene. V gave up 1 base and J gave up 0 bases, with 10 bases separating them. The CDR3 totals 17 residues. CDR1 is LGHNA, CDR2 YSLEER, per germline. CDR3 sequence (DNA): TGCGCCAGCAGCCAAGGCCCCTGGGGCTCTGGGGCCAACGTCCTGACTTTC. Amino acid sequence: CASSQGPWGSGANVLTF.